These 2 T cell receptor beta chains share one sample of origin, sequenced in a study of blood T cells in healthy people across ages. A sample-barcoded 5' primer and a J-beta primer mix were used in a second PCR of about 7 to 12 cycles. One entry per CDR3 protein results from TCRdb running MiXCR on the 5' RACE reads. The table has 800,000 or so distinct CDR3 sequences, roughly 25% seen once. This same sample was also part of a study on T cells of mothers and their children.

Sample: blood. Source of these receptors: a boy under 18 in good health.

This clonotype was picked up a small number of times. This chain links TRBV4-1 with TRBJ2-1; D unclear. The J call is doubtful: the DNA matches TRBJ2-5 better. Germline V gives CDR1 MGHRA, CDR2 YSYEKL. The CDR3 is 16 amino acids. The CDR3 bases are TGCGCCAGCAGCCAAGAAAGGAACTCCCTGGGGGAGACCCAGTACTTC. Its translation: CASSQERNSLGETQYF.

This clonotype occurred a few times. The V call is TRBV25-1, the J call TRBJ2-5, with a weak D call TRBD1 (6 bases). V was clipped by 4 bases and J by 13 bases, with 13 bases between them. Germline V gene data show CDR1 as MGHDK and CDR2 as SYGVNS. The CDR3 covers 11 residues. CDR3 loop: CASSGTVIRYF. DNA for the CDR3: TGTGCCAGCAGTGGGACAGTTATTAGGTACTTC.